This TCR beta chain was identified during a study of molecular identifiers for immune sequencing clone quantification. The sample holds many counts of this clonotype. With 7 bases clipped from V and 7 bases from J, the junction kept 11 bases outside the gene matches. The length of the CDR3 is 15 residues. Looked up from germline, CDR1 is SGHRS and CDR2 is YFSETQ. For naive CD8 T cells, sorting used the CD8+CD4-CCR7+CD45RA+ phenotype. Both previously described methods and listed TCR primers were employed to make bulk TCR libraries. In TCRdb, the PCR reads were re-called with MiXCR into one record per CDR3 protein. Of about 640,000 distinct CDR3 sequences in the sample, 20% were seen once.

This sequence joins TRBV5-1 and TRBJ2-1, with TRBD2 matching over 10 bases. The sample comprised naive CD8+ T cells from blood, with Jurkat cell RNA spiked in. Subset specified: FACS-sorted CD8+CD4-CCR7+CD45RA+ naive T cells. The source of this sequence is a human donor in good health. Some libraries in this study had Jurkat cell RNA spiked in. DNA for the CDR3: TGCGCCAGCTTCCTGGGGGCTAGCGGGAGTAATGAGCAGTTCTTC. Its protein product is CASFLGASGSNEQFF.